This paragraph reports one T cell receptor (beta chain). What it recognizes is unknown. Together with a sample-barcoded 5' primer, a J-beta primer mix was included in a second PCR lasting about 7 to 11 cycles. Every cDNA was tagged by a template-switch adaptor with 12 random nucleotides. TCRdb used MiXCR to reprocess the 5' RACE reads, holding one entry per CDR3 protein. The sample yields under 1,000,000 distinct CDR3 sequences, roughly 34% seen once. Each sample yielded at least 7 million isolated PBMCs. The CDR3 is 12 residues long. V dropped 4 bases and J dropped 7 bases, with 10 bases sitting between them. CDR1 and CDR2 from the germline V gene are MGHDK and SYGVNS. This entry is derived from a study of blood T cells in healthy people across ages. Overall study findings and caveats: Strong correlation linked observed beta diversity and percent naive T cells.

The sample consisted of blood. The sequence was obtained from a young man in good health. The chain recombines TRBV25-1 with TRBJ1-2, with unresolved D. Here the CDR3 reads CASSAYMGGYTF. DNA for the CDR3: TGTGCCAGCAGTGCCTATATGGGTGGCTACACCTTC.